This T cell receptor beta chain is drawn from a study of blood T cells in healthy people across ages. Next came a second PCR, run for about 7 to 12 cycles, which used a sample-barcoded 5' primer along with a J-beta primer mix. MiXCR, applied by TCRdb to the 5' RACE reads, yields one record per CDR3 protein. Here the sample spans roughly 1,100,000 distinct CDR3 sequences, about 23% being singletons. Total RNA amounts of at least 5.5 micrograms were extracted per sample. This CDR3 spans 14 amino acids. This clonotype has only one observation. This sample was shared with a second study, whose subject was T cells of mothers and their children. From that report: Healthy Caucasian mothers, a few in number, and their six children were the donors. Versus unrelated pairs, overlap was slightly higher in related mother-child pairs, without reaching significance.

This sequence joins TRBV12-3 or TRBV12-4 and TRBJ2-5; 9 nucleotides line up with TRBD2. The end of the DNA fits TRBJ2-1 better, so the J call may be wrong. Sequences were obtained from blood. The source is a girl under 10 years old in good health. CDR3 bases: TGTGCCAGCAGTTTACTGCGGGGGGGCCCCGAGCAGTTCTTC. Translated, it gives CASSLLRGGPEQFF.